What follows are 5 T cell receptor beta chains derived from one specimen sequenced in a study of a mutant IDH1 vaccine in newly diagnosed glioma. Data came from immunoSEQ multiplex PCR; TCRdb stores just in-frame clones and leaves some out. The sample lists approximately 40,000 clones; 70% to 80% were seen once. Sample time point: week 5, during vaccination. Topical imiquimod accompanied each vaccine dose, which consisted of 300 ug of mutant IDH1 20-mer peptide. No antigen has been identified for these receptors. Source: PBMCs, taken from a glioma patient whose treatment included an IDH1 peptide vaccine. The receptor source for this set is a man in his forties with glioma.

CDR3 region: CASSSSRSTGRRSPLHF. The CDR3 DNA sequence: TGTGCCAGCAGCTCTTCCCGATCGACAGGTCGACGCTCACCCCTCCACTTT. This sequence joins TRBV7-9 and TRBJ1-6; TRBD1 is a possible D gene (6 bases). The germline CDR1 and CDR2 sequences are SEHNR and FQNEAQ (reference sequence). Trimming pared 4 bases from V and 10 bases from J, leaving 23 bases between. CDR3 length: 17 amino acids.

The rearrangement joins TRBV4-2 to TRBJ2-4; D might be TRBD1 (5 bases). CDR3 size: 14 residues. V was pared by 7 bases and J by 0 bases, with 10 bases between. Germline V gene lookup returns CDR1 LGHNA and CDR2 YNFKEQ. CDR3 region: CASTDSLAKNIQYF. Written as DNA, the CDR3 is TGTGCCAGCACCGACAGTCTAGCCAAAAACATTCAGTACTTC.

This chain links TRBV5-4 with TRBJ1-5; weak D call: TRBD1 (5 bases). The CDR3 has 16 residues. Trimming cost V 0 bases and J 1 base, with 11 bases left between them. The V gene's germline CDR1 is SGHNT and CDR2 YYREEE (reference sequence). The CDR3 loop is CASSLGGQGSNQPQHF. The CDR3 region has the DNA TGTGCCAGCAGCTTGGGAGGGCAGGGAAGCAATCAGCCCCAGCATTTT. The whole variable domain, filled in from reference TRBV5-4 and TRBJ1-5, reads ETGVTQSPTHLIKTRGQQVTLRCSSQSGHNTVSWYQQALGQGPQFIFQYYREEENGRGNFPPRFSGLQFPNYSSELNVNALELDDSALYLCASSLGGQGSNQPQHFGDGTRLSIL.

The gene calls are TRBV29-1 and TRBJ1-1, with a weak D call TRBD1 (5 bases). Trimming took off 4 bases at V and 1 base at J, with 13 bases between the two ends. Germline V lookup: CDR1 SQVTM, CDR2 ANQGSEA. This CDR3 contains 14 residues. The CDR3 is CSVARGGANTEAFF. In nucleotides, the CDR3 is TGCAGCGTTGCTAGGGGAGGGGCGAACACTGAAGCTTTCTTT.

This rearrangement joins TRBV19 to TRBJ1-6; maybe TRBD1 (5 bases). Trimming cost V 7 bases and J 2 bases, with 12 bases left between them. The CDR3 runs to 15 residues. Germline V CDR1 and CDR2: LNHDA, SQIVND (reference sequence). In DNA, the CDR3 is TGTGCCAGTAACCTAAGACAGACCTATAATTCACCCCTCCACTTT. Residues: CASNLRQTYNSPLHF.